Reported below is one T cell receptor beta chain. Other nucleotide sequences from this sample produce the same CDR3. The data were taken from a study of blood T cell repertoires in COVID-19. Repertoires were generated with immunoSEQ multiplex PCR, while TCRdb's copy carries only in-frame clones and drops some. The sample has approximately 150,000 clones, approximately 86% seen once. Germline V CDR1 and CDR2: MNHEY, SVGAGI. Trimming took 5 bases from V and 8 from J; bases not matched to a gene: 5. The CDR3 has 13 residues. Sequenced sample: peripheral blood. This TCR derives from a woman between 55 and 75 years old with acute or convalescent COVID-19. The V and J genes are TRBV6-5 and TRBJ1-2; TRBD1 agrees at 10 bases. The CDR3 sequence: CASSPGQGRGYTF. CDR3 DNA sequence: TGTGCCAGCAGTCCGGGACAGGGGAGAGGCTACACCTTC.